What follows are 29 T cell receptor beta chains derived from one specimen sequenced in a study of PD-1 blockade in classical Hodgkin lymphoma. Time point described: cycle 4 day 1 (C4D1), after five to seven weeks of nivolumab. Patients all relapsed after autologous stem cell transplantation, and there was variation in brentuximab vedotin exposure. Clones were sequenced by immunoSEQ multiplex PCR, and TCRdb holds only the in-frame ones, with some missing. The profile shows about 93,000 clones, 78% of them singletons. The sample here was peripheral blood mononuclear cells (PBMCs), taken before the fourth cycle of nivolumab. The source is a human donor with classical Hodgkin lymphoma.

V is TRBV30 and J is TRBJ2-3; 7 bases align to TRBD2. CDR3 length equals 15 residues. CDR1 and CDR2 (germline): GTSNPN, SVGIG (reference sequence). The J segment lost 0 bases and the V segment lost 3 bases, leaving 6 bases of the junction unmatched. The CDR3 spells CAWSYGGGSTDTQYF. The CDR3 DNA is TGTGCCTGGAGCTATGGGGGGGGTAGCACAGATACGCAGTATTTT. Together with reference TRBV30 and TRBJ2-3, the CDR3 gives the full variable domain: SQTIHQWPATLVQPVGSPLSLECTVEGTSNPNLYWYRQAAGRGLQLLFYSVGIGQISSEVPQNLSASRPQDRQFILSSKKLLLSDSGFYLCAWSYGGGSTDTQYFGPGTRLTVL.

The CDR3 nucleotides are TGTGCCAGCAGCTCTCCGGGACTAGCGAAGGATGAGCAGTTCTTC. Amino acids: CASSSPGLAKDEQFF. This sequence joins TRBV7-9 and TRBJ2-1; 10 nucleotides line up with TRBD2. Germline trimming cut 4 bases from V and 8 bases from J; bases unmatched to any gene: 8. The CDR3 totals 15 residues. Germline loops: CDR1 SEHNR, CDR2 FQNEAQ (reference sequence).

V gene TRBV7-2 combines with J gene TRBJ2-7, with D possibly being TRBD1 (6 bases). V lost 5 bases and J 6 bases, leaving 11 bases between the germline ends. Germline CDR1 SGHTA, CDR2 FQGNSA. The CDR3 consists of 12 residues. CDR3 amino acids: CASSLQGTEQYF. The DNA of the CDR3 is TGTGCCAGCAGCCTACAGGGCACCGAGCAGTACTTC.

CDR3 DNA: TGTGCCAGCAGTCGAATTTCGGATGGCTACACCTTC. Translated: CASSRISDGYTF. V is TRBV7-9 and J is TRBJ1-2; no clear D. This CDR3 has 12 residues. V gave up 6 bases and J gave up 6 bases, with 11 bases separating them. CDR1 and CDR2 (germline): SEHNR, FQNEAQ (reference sequence).

Remarks on this clone: Other DNA sequences in the sample encode the same CDR3. V usage is TRBV27 and J usage is TRBJ1-5; D unresolved. V gave up 5 bases and J gave up 1 base, with 15 bases separating them. The CDR3 is made up of 16 amino acids. Germline V gives CDR1 MNHEY, CDR2 SMNVEV (reference sequence). DNA for the CDR3: TGTGCCAGCAGTCCTATGCCAACCTACAGCAATCAGCCCCAGCATTTT. It specifies CASSPMPTYSNQPQHF.

The rearrangement links TRBV2 to TRBJ1-5, with a weak D call TRBD1 (6 bases). CDR1 is SNHLY and CDR2 is FYNNEI in the germline V gene. Trimming left V 7 bases short and J 5 bases short, with 9 bases between. The length of the CDR3 is 12 residues. The CDR3 DNA sequence: TGTGCCAGCAACAGGGACGATCAGCCCCAGCATTTT. It yields the protein CASNRDDQPQHF.

The CDR3 here is CASSPGPPSNSPLHF. The CDR3 coding sequence is TGTGCCAGCTCACCGGGCCCACCGAGTAATTCACCCCTCCACTTT. This sequence joins TRBV18 and TRBJ1-6; D unclear. The germline V and J ends were trimmed by 3 bases and 6 bases, with 12 bases remaining between them. The CDR3 runs to 15 residues. CDR1 and CDR2 (germline): KGHSH, LQKENI.

V usage is TRBV5-1 and J usage is TRBJ2-7; D assignment may be TRBD1 or TRBD2 (6 bases each). The V gene's germline CDR1 is SGHRS and CDR2 YFSETQ. V was trimmed by 3 bases and J by 6 bases, leaving 13 bases between them. The CDR3 totals 13 residues. For the CDR3, the DNA is TGCGCCAGCAGCTGGGGGGAAGGGGGCGAGCAGTACTTC. It specifies CASSWGEGGEQYF.

This clone occurred a few times. J is TRBJ1-2 and V is TRBV7-8, with D uncertain. The CDR3 is made up of 15 amino acids. CDR1 SGHVS and CDR2 FQNEAQ come from the germline V gene. V was trimmed by 1 base and J by 4 bases, leaving 13 bases between them. The CDR3: CASSLVRGKPYGYTF. CDR3 DNA sequence: TGTGCCAGCAGCTTAGTCCGGGGAAAGCCCTATGGCTACACCTTC.

This rearrangement joins TRBV19 to TRBJ1-2; TRBD1 matches 9 bases. CDR3 length equals 13 residues. Germline loops: CDR1 LNHDA, CDR2 SQIVND (reference sequence). The ends lost 6 bases at V and 5 bases at J; junction bases unmatched: 4. CDR3 nucleotide sequence: TGTGCCAGTAGAGACAGGGGGGGGTATGGCTACACCTTC. It specifies CASRDRGGYGYTF.

This CDR3 reads CASSVRTGLSDTQYF. The CDR3 nucleotides read TGTGCCAGCAGCGTACGGACAGGGTTGAGCGATACGCAGTATTTT. The V call is TRBV9, the J call TRBJ2-3, with 8 nucleotides matching TRBD1. The V and J ends lost 1 base and 6 bases, in that order; junction bases with no gene match: 7. Per the germline V gene, CDR1 is SGDLS and CDR2 is YYNGEE. The CDR3 loop spans 15 amino acids.

The gene calls are TRBV7-3 and TRBJ2-1; 8 nucleotides align to TRBD2. The junction had 4 bases not matched to a gene; V was cut back by 3 bases and J by 3 bases. The CDR3 is made up of 15 amino acids. Germline CDR1 is SGHTA and CDR2 is FQGTGA. The CDR3 loop reads CASSFKLAVYNEQFF. In nucleotides, the CDR3 is TGTGCCAGCAGCTTCAAACTAGCGGTCTACAATGAGCAGTTCTTC. Looking up the rest from reference TRBV7-3 and TRBJ2-1 gives the full variable domain: GAGVSQTPSNKVTEKGKYVELRCDPISGHTALYWYRQSLGQGPEFLIYFQGTGAADDSGLPNDRFFAVRPEGSVSTLKIQRTERGDSAVYLCASSFKLAVYNEQFFGPGTRLTVL.

The chain recombines TRBV4-2 with TRBJ1-5, with D possibly matching TRBD1 (6 bases). V lost 0 bases and J lost 7, with 16 bases in between. The CDR3 contains 16 residues. Germline V gene data show CDR1 as LGHNA and CDR2 as YNFKEQ. The CDR3 is CASSQDPGQIQQPQHF. CDR3 coding DNA: TGTGCCAGCAGCCAAGACCCCGGACAGATTCAGCAGCCCCAGCATTTT.

The chain carries TRBV6-5 and TRBJ2-1, with TRBD1 as a possible D gene (6 bases). CDR1 is MNHEY and CDR2 is SVGAGI in the germline V gene. The V end lost 6 bases, the J end lost 8 bases, and 20 bases lay between the germline ends. The CDR3 has 15 residues. The CDR3 protein is CASSSLPQGRDEQFF. The DNA of the CDR3 is TGTGCCAGCAGCTCTCTCCCACAGGGCAGGGATGAGCAGTTCTTC.

In its sample, this clone was seen once. V usage is TRBV18 and J usage is TRBJ1-3, with D tentatively TRBD1 (6 bases). Trimming left V 3 bases short and J 0 bases short, with 12 bases between. This CDR3 is built from 16 residues. The germline gives CDR1 KGHSH, CDR2 LQKENI. CDR3 bases: TGTGCCAGCTCACCGCTCTCAGGGGCCTCTGGAAACACCATATATTTT. It translates to CASSPLSGASGNTIYF.

This clone has just a few counts. Within the sample, other DNA sequences also encode this same CDR3. The rearrangement uses TRBV7-9 and TRBJ2-7; D remains ambiguous. V lost 0 bases and J 6 bases, leaving 6 bases between the germline ends. The germline CDR1 and CDR2 sequences are SEHNR and FQNEAQ (reference sequence). The CDR3 consists of 12 residues. CDR3 sequence: CASSLASGEQYF. The CDR3 DNA is TGTGCCAGCAGCTTAGCCTCGGGCGAGCAGTACTTC.

The rearrangement joins TRBV15 to TRBJ2-7; D not resolved. Trimming left V 8 bases short and J 0 bases short, with 8 bases between. Germline loops: CDR1 LNHNV, CDR2 YYDKDF (reference sequence). The CDR3 covers 12 residues. For the CDR3, the DNA is TGTGCCACCTCAGACAACTCCTACGAGCAGTACTTC. Translating gives CATSDNSYEQYF.

The chain carries TRBV5-8 and TRBJ1-4; no firm D call. Trimming removed 0 bases from V and 6 bases from J, with 12 bases in between. The CDR3 sequence is 15 residues long. CDR1 and CDR2 (germline): SGHTS, YDEGEE. The CDR3 loop is CASSLAPPSHEKLFF. CDR3 nucleotides: TGTGCCAGCAGCTTGGCCCCCCCTTCTCATGAAAAACTGTTTTTT.

The gene calls are TRBV18 and TRBJ1-5, with unresolved D. The CDR3 runs to 15 residues. Germline values: CDR1 KGHSH, CDR2 LQKENI. Trimming removed 2 bases from V and 0 bases from J, with 8 bases in between. The CDR3 coding sequence is TGTGCCAGCTCACCAGGAGTCCCTAGCAATCAGCCCCAGCATTTT. Amino acids: CASSPGVPSNQPQHF.

The chain recombines TRBV29-1 with TRBJ2-7, with D possibly matching TRBD2 (6 bases). V was shortened by 4 bases and J by 3 bases, with 13 bases between the two germline ends. CDR3 length: 13 amino acids. The V gene's germline CDR1 is SQVTM and CDR2 ANQGSEA. CDR3 amino acids: CSVGFGGGYEQYF. Written as DNA, the CDR3 is TGCAGCGTTGGGTTCGGGGGAGGCTACGAGCAGTACTTC.

The chain has TRBV7-2 and TRBJ2-7; D gene uncertain. Trimming took 5 bases from V and 7 from J, leaving 9 bases between them. Per germline, CDR1 SGHTA and CDR2 FQGNSA. This CDR3 has 11 amino acids. The CDR3 coding sequence is TGTGCCAGCAGCGCCTACAGTGAGCAGTACTTC. It codes for CASSAYSEQYF.

The chain recombines TRBV5-6 with TRBJ2-7; 8 nucleotides match TRBD2. The CDR3 is 15 amino acids. Losses at the gene ends were 4 bases for V and 4 bases for J; bases not matched to a gene: 10. Per the germline V gene, CDR1 is SGHDT and CDR2 is YYEEEE. The CDR3 is CASSRWGTSIYEQYF. The CDR3 bases are TGTGCCAGCAGCCGCTGGGGGACTAGTATATACGAGCAGTACTTC.

The gene calls are TRBV2 and TRBJ1-5; 7 nucleotides align to TRBD1. This CDR3 has 14 amino acids. Trimming at V came to 2 bases and at J to 8 bases, leaving 6 bases not matched to a gene. CDR1 and CDR2 from the germline V gene are SNHLY and FYNNEI. CDR3 DNA: TGTGCCAGCAGTGAAAACGACAGGGTAGAGCCCCAGCATTTT. This translates into CASSENDRVEPQHF.

The J gene is TRBJ2-5, the V gene TRBV10-3; D is perhaps TRBD1 (5 bases). Deletions cut 8 bases from V and 0 bases from J, with 7 bases between. Germline V gene sequence: CDR1 ENHRY, CDR2 SYGVKD. The CDR3 covers 12 residues. The CDR3 bases are TGTGCCATCGGGGCGGACCAAGAGACCCAGTACTTC. The encoded protein is CAIGADQETQYF.

CDR3 coding DNA: TGTGCCAGCAGCATTAGCCGGGACCTTGAGCATTTT. Protein product: CASSISRDLEHF. The J gene is TRBJ1-5, the V gene TRBV2, with D perhaps matching TRBD1 (5 bases). The V and J ends lost 6 bases and 14 bases respectively, with 17 bases between them. Germline V gene data show CDR1 as SNHLY and CDR2 as FYNNEI. The CDR3 spans 12 residues.

The CDR3 sequence: CASSFDRGRETQYF. The CDR3 nucleotides are TGTGCCAGCAGTTTCGACAGGGGGCGAGAGACCCAGTACTTC. The gene calls are TRBV6-6 and TRBJ2-5; 10 bases are shared with TRBD1. CDR1 and CDR2 from the germline V gene are MNHNY and SVGAGI (reference sequence). Trimming at V came to 4 bases and at J to 4 bases, leaving 3 bases not matched to a gene. The CDR3 totals 14 residues.

The rearrangement joins TRBV10-3 to TRBJ2-7; 9 bases match TRBD1. The CDR3 is 17 amino acids. The germline CDR1 and CDR2 sequences are ENHRY and SYGVKD. Losses at the gene ends were 6 bases for V and 0 bases for J; bases not matched to a gene: 12. The CDR3 bases are TGTGCCATCAGGAATACAGGGGGCACATCGAGCTCCTACGAGCAGTACTTC. This encodes CAIRNTGGTSSSYEQYF.

The chain is built from TRBV6-5 and TRBJ2-5; weak D call: TRBD2 (5 bases). CDR1 is MNHEY, CDR2 SVGAGI, per germline. V lost 2 bases to trimming and J lost 2 bases, with 9 bases between them. The CDR3 is 14 residues long. Written as DNA, the CDR3 is TGTGCCAGCAGTTACGTAAGGACTCAAGAGACCCAGTACTTC. Translating gives CASSYVRTQETQYF.

V is TRBV6-4 and J is TRBJ2-2; D unresolved. The V gene lost 5 bases and the J gene lost 4 bases, with 8 bases spanning the gap. Germline assignment: CDR1 MRHNA and CDR2 SNTAGT. The CDR3 is 13 amino acids. CDR3 residues: CASSREFTGELFF. The DNA of the CDR3 is TGTGCCAGCAGTCGCGAGTTCACCGGGGAGCTGTTTTTT.